The entry below describes one T cell receptor (beta chain). The antigen is unknown. Sequenced by immunoSEQ multiplex PCR; TCRdb stores in-frame clones only, minus some. There are some 140,000 clones in the sample; 80% to 95% occur only once, and 2.5% to 3.5% lies in the top ten. The data originate from a study of T cell responses to AZD1222 COVID-19 vaccine. General study results and limits: Every sample of the repertoires postdated the peak T cell response.

The germline V gene has CDR1 MNHEY and CDR2 SVGAGI. V trimming: 7 bases; J trimming: 1 base; junction bases outside the gene matches: 4. The CDR3 extends over 15 amino acids. Specimen: peripheral blood, collected on day 0 of AZD1222 vaccination. J is TRBJ2-6 and V is TRBV6-5, with 7 positions matching TRBD1. This TCR was recovered from an adult in good health. CDR3 residues: CASNRGESGANVLTF. The CDR3 DNA sequence: TGTGCCAGCAACAGGGGAGAATCTGGGGCCAACGTCCTGACTTTC.